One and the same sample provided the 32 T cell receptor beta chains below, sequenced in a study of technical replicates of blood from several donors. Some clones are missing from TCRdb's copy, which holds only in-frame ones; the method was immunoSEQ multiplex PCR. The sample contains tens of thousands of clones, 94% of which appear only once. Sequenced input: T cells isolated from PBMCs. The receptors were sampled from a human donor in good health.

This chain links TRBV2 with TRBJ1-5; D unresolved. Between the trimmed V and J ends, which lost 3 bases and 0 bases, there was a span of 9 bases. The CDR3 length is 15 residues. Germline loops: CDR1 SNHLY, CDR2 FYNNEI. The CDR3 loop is CASSDPRYSNQPQHF. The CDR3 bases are TGTGCCAGCAGTGACCCCAGATATAGCAATCAGCCCCAGCATTTT.

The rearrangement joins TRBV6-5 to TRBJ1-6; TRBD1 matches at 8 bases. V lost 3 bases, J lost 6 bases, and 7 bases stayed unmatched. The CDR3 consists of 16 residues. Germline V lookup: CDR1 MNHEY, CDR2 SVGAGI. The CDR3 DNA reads TGTGCCAGCAGTTATAGCCAGGGGGCGAGTAATTCACCCCTCCACTTT. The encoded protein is CASSYSQGASNSPLHF.

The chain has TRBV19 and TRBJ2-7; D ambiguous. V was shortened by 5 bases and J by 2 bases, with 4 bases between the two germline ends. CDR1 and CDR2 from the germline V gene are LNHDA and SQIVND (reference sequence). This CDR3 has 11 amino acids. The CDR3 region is CASSGAYEQYF. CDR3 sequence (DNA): TGTGCCAGTAGTGGAGCCTACGAGCAGTACTTC.

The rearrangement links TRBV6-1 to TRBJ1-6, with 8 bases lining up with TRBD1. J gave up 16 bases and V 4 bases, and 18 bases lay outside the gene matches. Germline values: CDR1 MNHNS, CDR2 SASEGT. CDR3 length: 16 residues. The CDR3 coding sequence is TGTGCCAGCAGTGGAGACATCCCCGCCCGGACAGGGACTCTCCACTTT. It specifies CASSGDIPARTGTLHF.

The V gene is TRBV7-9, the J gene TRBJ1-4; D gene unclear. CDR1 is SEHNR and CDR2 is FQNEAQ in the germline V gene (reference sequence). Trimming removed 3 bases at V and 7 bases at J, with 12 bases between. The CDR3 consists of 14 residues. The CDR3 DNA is TGTGCCAGCAGCTTGTCTCTCAGGTCTGAAAAACTGTTTTTT. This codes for CASSLSLRSEKLFF. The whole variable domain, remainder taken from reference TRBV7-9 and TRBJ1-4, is DTGVSQNPRHKITKRGQNVTFRCDPISEHNRLYWYRQTLGQGPEFLTYFQNEAQLEKSRLLSDRFSAERPKGSFSTLEIQRTEQGDSAMYLCASSLSLRSEKLFFGSGTQLSVL.

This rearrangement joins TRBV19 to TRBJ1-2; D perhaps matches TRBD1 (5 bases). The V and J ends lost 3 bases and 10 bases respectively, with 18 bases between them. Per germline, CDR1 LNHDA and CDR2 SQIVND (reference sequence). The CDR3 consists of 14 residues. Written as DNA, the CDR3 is TGTGCCAGTAGTATTCGGGGGAGTCGACAACACTACACCTTC. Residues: CASSIRGSRQHYTF.

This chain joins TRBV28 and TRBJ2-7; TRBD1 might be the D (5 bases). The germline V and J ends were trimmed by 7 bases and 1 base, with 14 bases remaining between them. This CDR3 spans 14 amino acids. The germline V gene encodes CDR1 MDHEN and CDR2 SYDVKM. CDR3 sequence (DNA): TGTGCCAGCACACAACCCACAGGTTCCTACGAGCAGTACTTC. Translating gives CASTQPTGSYEQYF.

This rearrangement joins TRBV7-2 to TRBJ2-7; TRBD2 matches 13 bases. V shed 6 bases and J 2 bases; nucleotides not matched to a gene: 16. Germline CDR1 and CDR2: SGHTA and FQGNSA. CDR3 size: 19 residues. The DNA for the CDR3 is TGTGCCAGCAGACCTGGGACTAGCGGGGCACGATTGCCCCCCTACGAGCAGTACTTC. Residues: CASRPGTSGARLPPYEQYF. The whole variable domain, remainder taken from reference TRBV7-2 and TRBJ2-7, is GAGVSQSPSNKVTEKGKDVELRCDPISGHTALYWYRQSLGQGLEFLIYFQGNSAPDKSGLPSDRFSAERTGGSVSTLTIQRTQQEDSAVYLCASRPGTSGARLPPYEQYFGPGTRLTVT.

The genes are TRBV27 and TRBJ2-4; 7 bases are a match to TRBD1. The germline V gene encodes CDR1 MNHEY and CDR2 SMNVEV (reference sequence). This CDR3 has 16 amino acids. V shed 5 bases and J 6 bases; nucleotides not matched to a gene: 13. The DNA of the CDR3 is TGTGCCAGCAGTCCCCCCGCGTCGACAGGGCGAAACATTCAGTACTTC. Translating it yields CASSPPASTGRNIQYF.

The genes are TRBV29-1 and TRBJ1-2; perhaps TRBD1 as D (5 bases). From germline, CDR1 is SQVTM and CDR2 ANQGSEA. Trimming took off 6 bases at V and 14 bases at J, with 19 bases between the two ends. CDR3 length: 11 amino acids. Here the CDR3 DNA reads TGCAGCGTCGGCCGGGACTCCGCTTGGACCTTC. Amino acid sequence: CSVGRDSAWTF.

The CDR3 sequence: CASSLEGQGAYEQYF. In DNA form, the CDR3 reads TGTGCCAGCAGCTTGGAGGGACAGGGGGCCTACGAGCAGTACTTC. This chain uses TRBV5-4 with TRBJ2-7, with 11 positions matching TRBD1. There are 15 residues in the CDR3. Trimming at V came to 0 bases and at J to 2 bases, leaving 1 base not matched to a gene. CDR1 is SGHNT and CDR2 is YYREEE in the germline V gene (reference sequence).

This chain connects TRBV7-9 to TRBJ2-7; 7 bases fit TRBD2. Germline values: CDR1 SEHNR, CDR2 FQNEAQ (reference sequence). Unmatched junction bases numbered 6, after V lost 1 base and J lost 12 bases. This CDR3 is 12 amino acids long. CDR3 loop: CASSLGGGRSYF. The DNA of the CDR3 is TGTGCCAGCAGCTTAGGCGGGGGTCGGTCGTACTTC.

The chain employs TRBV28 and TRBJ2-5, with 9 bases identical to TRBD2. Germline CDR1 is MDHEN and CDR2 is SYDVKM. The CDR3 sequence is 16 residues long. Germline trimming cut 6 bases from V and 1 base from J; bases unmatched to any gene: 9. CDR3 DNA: TGTGCCAGCAGCTCACCCAGCGGGAGGAGCCAAGAGACCCAGTACTTC. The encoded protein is CASSSPSGRSQETQYF.

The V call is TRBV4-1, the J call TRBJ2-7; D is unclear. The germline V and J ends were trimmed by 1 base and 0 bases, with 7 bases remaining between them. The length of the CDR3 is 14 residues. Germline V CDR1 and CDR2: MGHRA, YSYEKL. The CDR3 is CASSQGLSSYEQYF. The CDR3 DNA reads TGCGCCAGCAGCCAAGGACTGAGCTCCTACGAGCAGTACTTC.

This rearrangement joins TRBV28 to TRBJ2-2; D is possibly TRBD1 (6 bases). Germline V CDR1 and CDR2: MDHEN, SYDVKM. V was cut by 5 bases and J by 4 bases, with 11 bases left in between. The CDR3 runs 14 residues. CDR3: CASSLGQTTGELFF. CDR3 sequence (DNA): TGTGCCAGCAGTCTCGGACAGACCACCGGGGAGCTGTTTTTT.

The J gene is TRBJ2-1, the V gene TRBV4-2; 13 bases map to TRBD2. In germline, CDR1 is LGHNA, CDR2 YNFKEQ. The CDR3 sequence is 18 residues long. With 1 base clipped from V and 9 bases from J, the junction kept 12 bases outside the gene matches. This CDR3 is CASSQGLAGGSWGGEQFF. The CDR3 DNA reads TGTGCCAGCAGCCAAGGACTAGCGGGGGGAAGCTGGGGGGGTGAGCAGTTCTTC.

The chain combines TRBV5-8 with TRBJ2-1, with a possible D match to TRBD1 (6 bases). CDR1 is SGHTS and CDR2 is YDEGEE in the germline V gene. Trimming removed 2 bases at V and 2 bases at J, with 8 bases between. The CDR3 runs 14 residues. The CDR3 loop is CASSFRGPYNEQFF. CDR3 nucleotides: TGTGCCAGCAGCTTCAGGGGTCCCTACAATGAGCAGTTCTTC. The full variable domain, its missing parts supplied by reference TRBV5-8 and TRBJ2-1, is EAGVTQSPTHLIKTRGQQATLRCSPISGHTSVYWYQQALGLGLQFLLWYDEGEERNRGNFPPRFSGRQFPNYSSELNVNALELEDSALYLCASSFRGPYNEQFFGPGTRLTVL.

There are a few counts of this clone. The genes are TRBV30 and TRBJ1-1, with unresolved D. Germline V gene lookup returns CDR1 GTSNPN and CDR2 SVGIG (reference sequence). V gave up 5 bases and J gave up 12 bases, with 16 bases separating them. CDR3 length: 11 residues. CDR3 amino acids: CAWFSRSITFF. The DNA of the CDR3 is TGTGCCTGGTTTTCGCGTTCAATAACTTTCTTT. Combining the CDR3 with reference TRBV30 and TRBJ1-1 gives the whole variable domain SQTIHQWPATLVQPVGSPLSLECTVEGTSNPNLYWYRQAAGRGLQLLFYSVGIGQISSEVPQNLSASRPQDRQFILSSKKLLLSDSGFYLCAWFSRSITFFGQGTRLTVV.

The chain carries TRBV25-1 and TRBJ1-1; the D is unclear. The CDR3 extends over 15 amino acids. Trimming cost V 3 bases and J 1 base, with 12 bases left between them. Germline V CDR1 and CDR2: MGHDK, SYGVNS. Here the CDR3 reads CASSDWESPNTEAFF. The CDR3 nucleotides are TGTGCCAGCAGTGATTGGGAGTCGCCGAACACTGAAGCTTTCTTT.

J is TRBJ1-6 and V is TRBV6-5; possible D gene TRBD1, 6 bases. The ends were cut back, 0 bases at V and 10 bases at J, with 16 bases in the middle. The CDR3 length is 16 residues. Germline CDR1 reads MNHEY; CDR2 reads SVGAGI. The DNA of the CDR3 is TGTGCCAGCAGTTACTCGGGGACACACAAAGGATCACCCCTCCACTTT. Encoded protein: CASSYSGTHKGSPLHF.

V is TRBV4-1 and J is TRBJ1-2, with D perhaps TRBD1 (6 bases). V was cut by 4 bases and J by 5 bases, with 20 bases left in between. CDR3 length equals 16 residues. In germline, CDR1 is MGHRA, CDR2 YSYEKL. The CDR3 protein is CASSRDSTGYEYGYTF. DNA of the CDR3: TGCGCCAGCAGCCGGGATAGTACAGGGTACGAATATGGCTACACCTTC.

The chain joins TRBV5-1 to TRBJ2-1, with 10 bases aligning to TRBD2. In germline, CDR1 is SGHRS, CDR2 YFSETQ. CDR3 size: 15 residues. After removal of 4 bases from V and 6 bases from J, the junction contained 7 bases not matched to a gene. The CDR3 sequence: CASSRSGGPSNEQFF. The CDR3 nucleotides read TGCGCCAGCAGCCGTAGCGGGGGGCCCTCCAATGAGCAGTTCTTC.

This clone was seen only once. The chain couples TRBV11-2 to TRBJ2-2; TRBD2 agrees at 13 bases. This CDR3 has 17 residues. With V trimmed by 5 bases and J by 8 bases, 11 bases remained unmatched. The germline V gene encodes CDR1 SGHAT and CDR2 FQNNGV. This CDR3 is CASSLGLAGARGGELFF. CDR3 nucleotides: TGTGCCAGCAGCCTTGGACTAGCGGGAGCCCGAGGGGGGGAGCTGTTTTTT.

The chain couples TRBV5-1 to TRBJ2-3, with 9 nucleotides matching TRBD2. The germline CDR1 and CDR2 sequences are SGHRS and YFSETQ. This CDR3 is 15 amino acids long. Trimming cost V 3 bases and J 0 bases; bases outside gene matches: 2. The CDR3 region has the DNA TGCGCCAGCAGCTCAACTAGCGGGAGCACAGATACGCAGTATTTT. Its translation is CASSSTSGSTDTQYF.

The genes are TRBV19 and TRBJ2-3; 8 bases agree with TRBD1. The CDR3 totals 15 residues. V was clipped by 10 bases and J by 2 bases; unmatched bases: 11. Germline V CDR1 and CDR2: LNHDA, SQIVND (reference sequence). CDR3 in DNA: TGTGCCACACGGACAGGGCGCCCCAACACAGATACGCAGTATTTT. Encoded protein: CATRTGRPNTDTQYF. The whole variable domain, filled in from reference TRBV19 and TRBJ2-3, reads DGGITQSPKYLFRKEGQNVTLSCEQNLNHDAMYWYRQDPGQGLRLIYYSQIVNDFQKGDIAEGYSVSREKKESFPLTVTSAQKNPTAFYLCATRTGRPNTDTQYFGPGTRLTVL.

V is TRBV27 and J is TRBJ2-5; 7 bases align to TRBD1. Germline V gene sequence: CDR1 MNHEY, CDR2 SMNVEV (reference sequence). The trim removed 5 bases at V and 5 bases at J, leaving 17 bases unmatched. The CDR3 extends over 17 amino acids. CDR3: CASSSMSGQHGMETQYF. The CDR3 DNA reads TGTGCCAGCAGTAGCATGTCGGGACAGCATGGGATGGAGACCCAGTACTTC.

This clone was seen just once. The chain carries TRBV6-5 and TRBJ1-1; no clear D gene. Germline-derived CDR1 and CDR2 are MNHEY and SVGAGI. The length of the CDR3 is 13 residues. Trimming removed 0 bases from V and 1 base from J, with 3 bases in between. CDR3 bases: TGTGCCAGCAGTTACTCGAGGAACACTGAAGCTTTCTTT. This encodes CASSYSRNTEAFF.

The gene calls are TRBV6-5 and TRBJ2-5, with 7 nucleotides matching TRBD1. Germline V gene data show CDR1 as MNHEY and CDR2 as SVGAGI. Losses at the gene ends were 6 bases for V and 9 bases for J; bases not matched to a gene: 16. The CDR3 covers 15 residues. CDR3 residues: CASSKSTGTVAAQYF. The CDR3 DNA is TGTGCCAGCAGCAAATCCACCGGGACAGTCGCGGCCCAGTACTTC.

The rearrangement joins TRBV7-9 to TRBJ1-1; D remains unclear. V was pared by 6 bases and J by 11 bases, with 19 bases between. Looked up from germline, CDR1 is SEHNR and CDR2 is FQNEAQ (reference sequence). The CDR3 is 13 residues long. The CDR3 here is CASSSPMRQTAFF. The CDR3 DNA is TGTGCCAGCAGTTCACCCATGCGGCAGACGGCTTTCTTT.

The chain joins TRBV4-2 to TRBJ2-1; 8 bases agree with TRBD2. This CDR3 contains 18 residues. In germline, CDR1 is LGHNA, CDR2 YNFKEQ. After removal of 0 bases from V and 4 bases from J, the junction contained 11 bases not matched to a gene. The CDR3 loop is CASSQDVGASGPYNEQFF. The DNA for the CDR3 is TGTGCCAGCAGCCAAGACGTAGGCGCTAGCGGGCCTTACAATGAGCAGTTCTTC.

In DNA, the CDR3 is TGTGCCAGCAGCCAAGGGACGGGAACCTACGAGCAGTACTTC. Translated: CASSQGTGTYEQYF. V gene TRBV14 combines with J gene TRBJ2-7, with D possibly being TRBD2 (5 bases). Germline V gives CDR1 SGHDN, CDR2 FVKESK. Trimming took off 1 base at V and 2 bases at J, with 9 bases between the two ends. This CDR3 is built from 14 residues.

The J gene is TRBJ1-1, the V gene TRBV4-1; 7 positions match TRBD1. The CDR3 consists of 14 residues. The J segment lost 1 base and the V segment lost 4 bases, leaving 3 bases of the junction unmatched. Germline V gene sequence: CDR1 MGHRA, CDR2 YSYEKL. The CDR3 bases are TGCGCCAGCAGCCGCCAGGGGGGGAACACTGAAGCTTTCTTT. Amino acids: CASSRQGGNTEAFF.